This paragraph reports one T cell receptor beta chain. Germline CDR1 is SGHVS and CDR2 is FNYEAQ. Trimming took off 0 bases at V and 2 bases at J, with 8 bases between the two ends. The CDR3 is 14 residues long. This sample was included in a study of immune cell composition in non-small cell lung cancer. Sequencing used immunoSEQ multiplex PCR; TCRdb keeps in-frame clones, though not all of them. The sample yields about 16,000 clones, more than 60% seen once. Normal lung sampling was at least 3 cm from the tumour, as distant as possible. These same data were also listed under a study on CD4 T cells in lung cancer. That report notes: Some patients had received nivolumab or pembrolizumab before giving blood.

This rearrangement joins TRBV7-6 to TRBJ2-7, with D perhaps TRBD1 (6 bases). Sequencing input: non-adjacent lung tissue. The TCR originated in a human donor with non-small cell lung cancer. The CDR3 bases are TGTGCCAGCAGCTTAGCGGGGGCGACCTACGAGCAGTACTTC. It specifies CASSLAGATYEQYF.